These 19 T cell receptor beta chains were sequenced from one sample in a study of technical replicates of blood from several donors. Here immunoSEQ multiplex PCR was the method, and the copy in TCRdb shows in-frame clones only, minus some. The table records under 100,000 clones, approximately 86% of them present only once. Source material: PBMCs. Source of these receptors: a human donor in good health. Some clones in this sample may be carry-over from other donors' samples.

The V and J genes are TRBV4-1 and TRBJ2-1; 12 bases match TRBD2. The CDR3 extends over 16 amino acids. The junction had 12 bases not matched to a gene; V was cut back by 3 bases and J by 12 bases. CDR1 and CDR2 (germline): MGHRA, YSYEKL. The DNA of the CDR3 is TGCGCCAGCAGCCATGAACTAGCGGGAGGCCCGCTAGGGCAGTTCTTC. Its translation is CASSHELAGGPLGQFF.

The CDR3 DNA sequence: TGTGCCAGCAGCAAAGAGACCGGGCTGCGGGACGAGCAGTACTTC. Protein sequence: CASSKETGLRDEQYF. V is TRBV5-6 and J is TRBJ2-7; a weak D match, TRBD2 (5 bases). The CDR3 is made up of 15 amino acids. The V gene's germline CDR1 is SGHDT and CDR2 YYEEEE. Trimming shortened V by 4 bases and J by 5 bases, and 19 bases separated the two germline ends.

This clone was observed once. CDR3 sequence reads: CASSLGLADQETQYF. CDR3 DNA: TGTGCCAGCAGCTTAGGGCTAGCAGATCAAGAGACCCAGTACTTC. V usage is TRBV11-3 and J usage is TRBJ2-5; tentative D call: TRBD2 (5 bases). CDR3 length: 15 amino acids. Germline V gene sequence: CDR1 SGHNT, CDR2 YENEEA. V was shortened by 1 base and J by 2 bases, with 11 bases between the two germline ends. The full variable domain, rest sourced from reference TRBV11-3 and TRBJ2-5, is EAGVVQSPRYKIIEKKQPVAFWCNPISGHNTLYWYLQNLGQGPELLIRYENEEAVDDSQLPKDRFSAERLKGVDSTLKIQPAELGDSAVYLCASSLGLADQETQYFGPGTRLLVL.

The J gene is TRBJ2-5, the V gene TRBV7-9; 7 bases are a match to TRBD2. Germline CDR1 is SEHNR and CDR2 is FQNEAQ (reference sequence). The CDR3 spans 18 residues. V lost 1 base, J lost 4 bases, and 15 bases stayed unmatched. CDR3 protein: CASSLDRSSGTLGETQYF. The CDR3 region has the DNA TGTGCCAGCAGCTTAGATCGGTCTAGCGGCACCCTTGGAGAGACCCAGTACTTC.

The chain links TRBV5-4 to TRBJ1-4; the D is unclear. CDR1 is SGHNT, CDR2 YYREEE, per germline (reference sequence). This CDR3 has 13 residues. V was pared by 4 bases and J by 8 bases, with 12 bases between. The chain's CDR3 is CASSPWEGEKLFF. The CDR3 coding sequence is TGTGCCAGCAGCCCTTGGGAGGGCGAAAAACTGTTTTTT.

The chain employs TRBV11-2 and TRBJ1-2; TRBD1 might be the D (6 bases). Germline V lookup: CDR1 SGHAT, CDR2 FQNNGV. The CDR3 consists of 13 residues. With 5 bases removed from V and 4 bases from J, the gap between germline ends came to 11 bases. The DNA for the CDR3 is TGTGCCAGCAGCATTCCAGGGGTCTATGGCTACACCTTC. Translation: CASSIPGVYGYTF.

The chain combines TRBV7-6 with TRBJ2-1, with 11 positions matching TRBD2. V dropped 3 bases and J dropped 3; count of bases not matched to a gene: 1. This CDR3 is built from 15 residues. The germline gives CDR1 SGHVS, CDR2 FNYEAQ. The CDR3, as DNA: TGTGCCAGCAGCTTTACTAGCGGGAGCTACAATGAGCAGTTCTTC. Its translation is CASSFTSGSYNEQFF.

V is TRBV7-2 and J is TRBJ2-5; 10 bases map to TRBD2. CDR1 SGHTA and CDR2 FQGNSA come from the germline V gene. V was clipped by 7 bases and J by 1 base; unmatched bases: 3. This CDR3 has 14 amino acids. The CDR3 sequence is CASTWTSGQETQYF. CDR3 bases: TGTGCCAGCACCTGGACTAGCGGCCAAGAGACCCAGTACTTC.

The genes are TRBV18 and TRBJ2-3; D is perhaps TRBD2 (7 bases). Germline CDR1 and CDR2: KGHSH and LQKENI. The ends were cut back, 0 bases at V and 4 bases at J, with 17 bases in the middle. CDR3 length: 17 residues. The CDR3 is CASSPPRRGGGADTQYF. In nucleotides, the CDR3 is TGTGCCAGCTCACCACCTCGTAGGGGGGGCGGCGCAGATACGCAGTATTTT.

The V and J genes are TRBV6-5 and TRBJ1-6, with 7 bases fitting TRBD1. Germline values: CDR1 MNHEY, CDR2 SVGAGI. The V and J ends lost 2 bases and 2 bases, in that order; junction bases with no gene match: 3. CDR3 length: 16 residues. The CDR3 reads CASSYDRETYNSPLHF. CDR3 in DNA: TGTGCCAGCAGTTACGACAGGGAGACCTATAATTCACCCCTCCACTTT.

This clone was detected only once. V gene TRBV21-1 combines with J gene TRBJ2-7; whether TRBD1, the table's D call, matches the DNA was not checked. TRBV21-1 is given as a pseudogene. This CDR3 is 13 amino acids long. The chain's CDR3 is CASRDRGDYEQYF. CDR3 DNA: TGTGCCAGCAGGGACAGGGGGGACTACGAGCAGTACTTC.

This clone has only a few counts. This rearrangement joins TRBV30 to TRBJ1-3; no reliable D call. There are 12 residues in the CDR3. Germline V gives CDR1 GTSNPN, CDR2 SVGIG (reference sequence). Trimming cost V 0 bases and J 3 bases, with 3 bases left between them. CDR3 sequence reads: CAWSVLGNTIYF. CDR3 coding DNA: TGTGCCTGGAGTGTACTTGGAAACACCATATATTTT.

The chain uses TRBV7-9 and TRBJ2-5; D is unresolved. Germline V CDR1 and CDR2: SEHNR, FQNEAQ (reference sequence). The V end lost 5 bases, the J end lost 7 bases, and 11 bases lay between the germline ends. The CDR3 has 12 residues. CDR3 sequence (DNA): TGTGCCAGCAGCCACCTCGCAGGGACCCAGTACTTC. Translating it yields CASSHLAGTQYF.

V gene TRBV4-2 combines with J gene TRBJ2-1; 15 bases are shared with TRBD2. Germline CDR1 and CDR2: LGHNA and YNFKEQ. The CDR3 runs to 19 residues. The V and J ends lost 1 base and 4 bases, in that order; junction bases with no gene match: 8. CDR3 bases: TGTGCCAGCAGCCAAGCCGACGGGACTAGCGGGAGGAGGTACAATGAGCAGTTCTTC. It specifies CASSQADGTSGRRYNEQFF.

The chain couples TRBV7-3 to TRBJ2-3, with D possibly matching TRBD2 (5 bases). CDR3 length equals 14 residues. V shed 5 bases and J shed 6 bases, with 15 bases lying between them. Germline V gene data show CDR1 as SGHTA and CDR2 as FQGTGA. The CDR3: CASSPGLAGDTQYF. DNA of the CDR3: TGTGCCAGCAGCCCCGGGCTAGCCGGGGATACGCAGTATTTT.

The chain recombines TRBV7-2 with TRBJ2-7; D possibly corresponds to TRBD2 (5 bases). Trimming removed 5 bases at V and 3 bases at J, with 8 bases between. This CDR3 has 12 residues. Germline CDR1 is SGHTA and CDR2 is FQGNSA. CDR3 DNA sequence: TGTGCCAGCAGCCCCGGGAACTACGAGCAGTACTTC. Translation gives CASSPGNYEQYF.

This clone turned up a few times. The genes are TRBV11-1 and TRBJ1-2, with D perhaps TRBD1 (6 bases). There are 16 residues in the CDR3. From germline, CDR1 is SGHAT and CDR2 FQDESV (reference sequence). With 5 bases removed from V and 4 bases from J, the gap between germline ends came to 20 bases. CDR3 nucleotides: TGTGCCAGCAGCGCGCGTTTTGGGGGCAGGGGCTATGGCTACACCTTC. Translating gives CASSARFGGRGYGYTF. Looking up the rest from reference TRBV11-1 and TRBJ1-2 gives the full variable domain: EAEVAQSPRYKITEKSQAVAFWCDPISGHATLYWYRQILGQGPELLVQFQDESVVDDSQLPKDRFSAERLKGVDSTLKIQPAELGDSAMYLCASSARFGGRGYGYTFGSGTRLTVV.

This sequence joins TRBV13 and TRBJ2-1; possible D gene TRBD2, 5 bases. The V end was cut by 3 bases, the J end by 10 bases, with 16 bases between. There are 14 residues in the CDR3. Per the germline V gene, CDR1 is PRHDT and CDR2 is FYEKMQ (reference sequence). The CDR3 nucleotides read TGTGCCAGCAGCTTGGCAACGGGATATTACGAGCAGTTCTTC. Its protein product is CASSLATGYYEQFF.

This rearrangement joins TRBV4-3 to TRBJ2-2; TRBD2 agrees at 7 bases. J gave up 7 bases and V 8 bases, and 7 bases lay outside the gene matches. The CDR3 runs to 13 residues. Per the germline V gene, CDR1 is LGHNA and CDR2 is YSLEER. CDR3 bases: TGCGCCAGCTCTGGGGGGGGACGCGGGGAGCTGTTTTTT. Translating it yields CASSGGGRGELFF.